This is a list of T cell receptor beta chains from one sample in a study of PD-1 blockade in classical Hodgkin lymphoma. Data came from immunoSEQ multiplex PCR; TCRdb stores just in-frame clones and leaves some out. This sample carries roughly 9,900 clones, around nine tenths of them seen once, and the ten largest clones take roughly 25%. The starting material was peripheral blood mononuclear cells (PBMCs), obtained before the fourth cycle of nivolumab. Every receptor here comes from a human donor with classical Hodgkin lymphoma. Both conserved end residues are part of each CDR3. The order of the fields is J gene, clone size, V gene, CDR3 length, D gene, CDR3 DNA, CDR3 protein. A D gene is named only where the DNA matches it firmly. Not every row has a clone size; where given, it reads once, few, many or a size class.

j_call: TRBJ2-2; clone_size: NA; v_call: TRBV7-2; cdr3_length: 16; d_call: NA; cdr3_nt: TGTGCCAGCAGCCACGGGTTGGGCGTCTACACCGGGGAGCTGTTTTTT; cdr3_aa: CASSHGLGVYTGELFF
j_call: TRBJ1-1; clone_size: NA; v_call: TRBV2; cdr3_length: 13; d_call: NA; cdr3_nt: TGTGCCAGCTTTTCACAGGGGAACACTGAAGCTTTCTTT; cdr3_aa: CASFSQGNTEAFF
j_call: TRBJ1-5; clone_size: NA; v_call: TRBV4-1; cdr3_length: 16; d_call: NA; cdr3_nt: TGCGCCAGCAGCCAAGTAGCCTCCCACAGCAATCAGCCCCAGCATTTT; cdr3_aa: CASSQVASHSNQPQHF
j_call: TRBJ1-3; clone_size: NA; v_call: TRBV19; cdr3_length: 15; d_call: TRBD1; cdr3_nt: TGTGCCAGCTCGGCGACAGGGGGCTCTGGAAACACCATATATTTT; cdr3_aa: CASSATGGSGNTIYF
j_call: TRBJ1-6; clone_size: NA; v_call: TRBV28; cdr3_length: 14; d_call: NA; cdr3_nt: TGTGCCAGCAGGGTCGGAGGACCCAATTCACCCCTCCACTTT; cdr3_aa: CASRVGGPNSPLHF
j_call: TRBJ2-1; clone_size: NA; v_call: TRBV29-1; cdr3_length: 13; d_call: TRBD2; cdr3_nt: TGCAGCGTAGAAGCGGGGGGCTACAATGAGCAGTTCTTC; cdr3_aa: CSVEAGGYNEQFF
j_call: TRBJ1-4; clone_size: NA; v_call: TRBV13; cdr3_length: 12; d_call: NA; cdr3_nt: TGTGCCAGCAGCGCGGGGGGCGGGCACCTGTTTTTT; cdr3_aa: CASSAGGGHLFF
j_call: TRBJ2-7; clone_size: NA; v_call: TRBV5-1; cdr3_length: 15; d_call: NA; cdr3_nt: TGCGCCAGCAGCTTGGAAGACACCTACTCCTACGAGCAGTACTTC; cdr3_aa: CASSLEDTYSYEQYF
j_call: TRBJ1-4; clone_size: once; v_call: TRBV11-2; cdr3_length: 15; d_call: TRBD1; cdr3_nt: TGTGCCAGCAGCTTAGGGACAGGGTCGGACGAAAAACTGTTTTTT; cdr3_aa: CASSLGTGSDEKLFF
j_call: TRBJ1-6; clone_size: NA; v_call: TRBV7-3; cdr3_length: 14; d_call: TRBD1; cdr3_nt: TGTGCCAGCAGCTTACAGGGGGCATATTCACCCCTCCACTTT; cdr3_aa: CASSLQGAYSPLHF
j_call: TRBJ1-1; clone_size: NA; v_call: TRBV28; cdr3_length: 17; d_call: TRBD1; cdr3_nt: TGTGCCAGCAGTCTCGATGGGACAGAATCTTCTAACACTGAAGCTTTCTTT; cdr3_aa: CASSLDGTESSNTEAFF
j_call: TRBJ2-3; clone_size: NA; v_call: TRBV7-3; cdr3_length: 15; d_call: NA; cdr3_nt: TGTGCCAGCAGCCCCGGGGCGGGGAGCACAGATACGCAGTATTTT; cdr3_aa: CASSPGAGSTDTQYF
j_call: TRBJ1-2; clone_size: NA; v_call: TRBV19; cdr3_length: 14; d_call: NA; cdr3_nt: TGTGCCAGTAGTGAGCAGGGCAGCCTCTGGCGCTACACCTTC; cdr3_aa: CASSEQGSLWRYTF
j_call: TRBJ1-6; clone_size: NA; v_call: TRBV7-9; cdr3_length: 12; d_call: NA; cdr3_nt: TGTGCCAGCAGCTTAGTCTCCTCACCCCTCCACTTT; cdr3_aa: CASSLVSSPLHF
j_call: TRBJ2-4; clone_size: once; v_call: TRBV7-2; cdr3_length: 19; d_call: NA; cdr3_nt: TGTGCCAGCAGCCCCCACCCCGGCCGGTGGGAGTCAGCCAAAAACATTCAGTACTTC; cdr3_aa: CASSPHPGRWESAKNIQYF
j_call: TRBJ2-5; clone_size: NA; v_call: TRBV7-2; cdr3_length: 13; d_call: NA; cdr3_nt: TGTGCCAGCAGCTTAGTTGGCTTGGAGACCCAGTACTTC; cdr3_aa: CASSLVGLETQYF
j_call: TRBJ1-2; clone_size: NA; v_call: TRBV27; cdr3_length: 8; d_call: NA; cdr3_nt: TGTGCCACCCCTGGCTACACCTTC; cdr3_aa: CATPGYTF
j_call: TRBJ1-5; clone_size: NA; v_call: TRBV6-5; cdr3_length: 13; d_call: NA; cdr3_nt: TGTGCCAGCACGCAGGGAGTTGGTTCGCCCCAGCATTTT; cdr3_aa: CASTQGVGSPQHF
j_call: TRBJ1-1; clone_size: few; v_call: TRBV1; cdr3_length: 16; d_call: NA; cdr3_nt: TGCACCAGCAGCCAAGCCGATTGGACCGCGAACACTGAAGCTTTCTTT; cdr3_aa: CTSSQADWTANTEAFF
j_call: TRBJ1-1; clone_size: few; v_call: TRBV4-3; cdr3_length: 14; d_call: NA; cdr3_nt: TGCGCCAGCAGCACTCGGACAGAGAACACTGAAGCTTTCTTT; cdr3_aa: CASSTRTENTEAFF
j_call: TRBJ2-3; clone_size: NA; v_call: TRBV6-5; cdr3_length: 16; d_call: TRBD1; cdr3_nt: TGTGCCAGCAGTTGGTCACAGGGGCAAAGCACAGATACGCAGTATTTT; cdr3_aa: CASSWSQGQSTDTQYF
j_call: TRBJ1-3; clone_size: NA; v_call: TRBV7-3; cdr3_length: 15; d_call: TRBD1; cdr3_nt: TGTGCCAGCAGCCCCGGGACAGGGTCCGGAAACACCATATATTTT; cdr3_aa: CASSPGTGSGNTIYF
j_call: TRBJ1-6; clone_size: once; v_call: TRBV7-9; cdr3_length: 15; d_call: TRBD1; cdr3_nt: TGTGCCAGCAGCCCCCAACAGGGGACGCTTTCACCCCTCCACTTT; cdr3_aa: CASSPQQGTLSPLHF
j_call: TRBJ1-2; clone_size: few; v_call: TRBV27; cdr3_length: 15; d_call: TRBD1; cdr3_nt: TGTGCCAGCAGTATAGGGACAGGGGCTGGTTATGGCTACACCTTC; cdr3_aa: CASSIGTGAGYGYTF
j_call: TRBJ2-5; clone_size: NA; v_call: TRBV6-1; cdr3_length: 12; d_call: TRBD1; cdr3_nt: TGTGCCAGCAGAGACAGGGTAGAGACCCAGTACTTC; cdr3_aa: CASRDRVETQYF
j_call: TRBJ1-2; clone_size: NA; v_call: TRBV28; cdr3_length: 15; d_call: NA; cdr3_nt: TGTGCCAGCAGTTTAGCTTACCAGGGAGGCTATGGCTACACCTTC; cdr3_aa: CASSLAYQGGYGYTF
j_call: TRBJ2-7; clone_size: NA; v_call: TRBV18; cdr3_length: 17; d_call: NA; cdr3_nt: TGTGCCAGCTCACCACCAGGGTACAGGGGGGGGTCCTACGAGCAGTACTTC; cdr3_aa: CASSPPGYRGGSYEQYF
j_call: TRBJ2-3; clone_size: NA; v_call: TRBV5-1; cdr3_length: 15; d_call: TRBD2; cdr3_nt: TGCGCCGGCAGCCCCCAGCGGGGGGGCCAAGATACGCAGTATTTT; cdr3_aa: CAGSPQRGGQDTQYF
j_call: TRBJ2-7; clone_size: NA; v_call: TRBV18; cdr3_length: 14; d_call: NA; cdr3_nt: TGTGCCAGCTCACGTGACGACGGGCTCTACGAGCAGTACTTC; cdr3_aa: CASSRDDGLYEQYF
j_call: TRBJ2-7; clone_size: NA; v_call: TRBV19; cdr3_length: 14; d_call: TRBD1; cdr3_nt: TGTGCCAGTAGTACTCTGACAGGGAGACACGAGCAGTACTTC; cdr3_aa: CASSTLTGRHEQYF
j_call: TRBJ2-5; clone_size: NA; v_call: TRBV4-1; cdr3_length: 18; d_call: TRBD2; cdr3_nt: TGCGCCAGCAGCCAAGCGGGGGGACTAGCGGGGGTCCAAGAGACCCAGTACTTC; cdr3_aa: CASSQAGGLAGVQETQYF
j_call: TRBJ2-2; clone_size: NA; v_call: TRBV28; cdr3_length: 14; d_call: NA; cdr3_nt: TGTGCCAGTGGAGGGCAGACGAACACCGGGGAGCTGTTTTTT; cdr3_aa: CASGGQTNTGELFF
j_call: TRBJ1-2; clone_size: NA; v_call: TRBV2; cdr3_length: 14; d_call: NA; cdr3_nt: TGTGCCAGCAGTGACCCCTCACGCTATGCTGGCTACACCTTC; cdr3_aa: CASSDPSRYAGYTF
j_call: TRBJ1-3; clone_size: NA; v_call: TRBV5-1; cdr3_length: 16; d_call: TRBD1; cdr3_nt: TGCGCCAGCAGCTGGGGACAGGTCGGCTCTGGAAACACCATATATTTT; cdr3_aa: CASSWGQVGSGNTIYF
j_call: TRBJ1-3; clone_size: NA; v_call: TRBV28; cdr3_length: 16; d_call: NA; cdr3_nt: TGTGCCAGCAGTTTGCTGGGAGCAGTACCTGGAAACACCATATATTTT; cdr3_aa: CASSLLGAVPGNTIYF
j_call: TRBJ2-7; clone_size: NA; v_call: TRBV27; cdr3_length: 13; d_call: NA; cdr3_nt: TGTGCCAGCAGTAGGGGGGGAAGTTTCGAGCAGTACTTC; cdr3_aa: CASSRGGSFEQYF
j_call: TRBJ1-2; clone_size: NA; v_call: TRBV7-2; cdr3_length: 13; d_call: NA; cdr3_nt: TGTGCCGTTCTTCGGGGGATCTCGTCGGGCTACACCTTC; cdr3_aa: CAVLRGISSGYTF
j_call: TRBJ1-4; clone_size: NA; v_call: TRBV9; cdr3_length: 16; d_call: NA; cdr3_nt: TGTGCCAGCAGCCTCCGCGGTGGGGGGACTAATGAAAAACTGTTTTTT; cdr3_aa: CASSLRGGGTNEKLFF
j_call: TRBJ1-1; clone_size: NA; v_call: TRBV4-1; cdr3_length: 14; d_call: NA; cdr3_nt: TGCGCCAGCAGCCAACCTACCAGGAACACTGAAGCTTTCTTT; cdr3_aa: CASSQPTRNTEAFF
j_call: TRBJ2-3; clone_size: NA; v_call: TRBV9; cdr3_length: 14; d_call: NA; cdr3_nt: TGTGCCAGCACCGTGCGTGCTAGCACAGATACGCAGTATTTT; cdr3_aa: CASTVRASTDTQYF
j_call: TRBJ2-5; clone_size: NA; v_call: TRBV7-8; cdr3_length: 14; d_call: NA; cdr3_nt: TGTGCCAGCAGCTTACGGGGCCGACAAGAGACCCAGTACTTC; cdr3_aa: CASSLRGRQETQYF
j_call: TRBJ1-4; clone_size: NA; v_call: TRBV18; cdr3_length: 13; d_call: NA; cdr3_nt: TGTGCCAGCTCACCAGGGACTAATGAAAAACTGTTTTTT; cdr3_aa: CASSPGTNEKLFF
j_call: TRBJ2-6; clone_size: NA; v_call: TRBV10-3; cdr3_length: 13; d_call: NA; cdr3_nt: TGTGCCATCAGGGAGGCCGGGGCCAACGTCCTGACTTTC; cdr3_aa: CAIREAGANVLTF
j_call: TRBJ2-3; clone_size: NA; v_call: TRBV5-1; cdr3_length: 15; d_call: TRBD2; cdr3_nt: TGCGCCAGCAGCCCCCAGCGGGGGGGCCAAGATACGCAGTATTTT; cdr3_aa: CASSPQRGGQDTQYF
j_call: TRBJ1-1; clone_size: NA; v_call: TRBV10-1; cdr3_length: 17; d_call: NA; cdr3_nt: TGCGCCAGTCCTTCACGACCAAGGAAAGGATCTAACACTGAAGCTTTCTTT; cdr3_aa: CASPSRPRKGSNTEAFF
j_call: TRBJ2-7; clone_size: NA; v_call: TRBV7-2; cdr3_length: 14; d_call: NA; cdr3_nt: TGTGCCAGCAGGGAAACAGGGTTCTCCTACGAGCAGTACTTC; cdr3_aa: CASRETGFSYEQYF
j_call: TRBJ2-7; clone_size: NA; v_call: TRBV5-1; cdr3_length: 17; d_call: TRBD1; cdr3_nt: TGCGCCAGCAGACCAATTCCACCGGGACAGGGAGTTTACGAGCAGTACTTC; cdr3_aa: CASRPIPPGQGVYEQYF
j_call: TRBJ1-1; clone_size: NA; v_call: TRBV5-1; cdr3_length: 14; d_call: NA; cdr3_nt: TGCGCCAGCAGCTTTTTACGATTCACCGGGGAAGCTTTCTTT; cdr3_aa: CASSFLRFTGEAFF
j_call: TRBJ2-1; clone_size: NA; v_call: TRBV7-3; cdr3_length: 13; d_call: TRBD1; cdr3_nt: TGTGCCAGCAGCAGTAACAGGGGCAATGAGCAGTTCTTC; cdr3_aa: CASSSNRGNEQFF
j_call: TRBJ2-2; clone_size: NA; v_call: TRBV7-9; cdr3_length: 13; d_call: NA; cdr3_nt: TGTGCCAGCAGCTACCATTTAGGCGGGGAGCTGTTTTTT; cdr3_aa: CASSYHLGGELFF
j_call: TRBJ2-5; clone_size: NA; v_call: TRBV10-2; cdr3_length: 13; d_call: NA; cdr3_nt: TGCGCCACCGCCCTCAGTGGGCAAGAGACCCAGTACTTC; cdr3_aa: CATALSGQETQYF
j_call: TRBJ2-7; clone_size: NA; v_call: TRBV2; cdr3_length: 14; d_call: NA; cdr3_nt: TGTGCCAGCAGTCCGGGACTCCCGTCCGTGAAGCAGTACTTC; cdr3_aa: CASSPGLPSVKQYF
j_call: TRBJ1-6; clone_size: NA; v_call: TRBV9; cdr3_length: 15; d_call: NA; cdr3_nt: TGTGCCAGCAGCCCCGGAGCAGGGTTTGATTCACCCCTCCACTTT; cdr3_aa: CASSPGAGFDSPLHF
j_call: TRBJ2-5; clone_size: NA; v_call: TRBV6-6; cdr3_length: 12; d_call: NA; cdr3_nt: TGTGCCAGCAGTTACGACGAAGAGACCCAGTACTTC; cdr3_aa: CASSYDEETQYF
j_call: TRBJ2-6; clone_size: NA; v_call: TRBV29-1; cdr3_length: 17; d_call: NA; cdr3_nt: TGCAGCGTTGAACAGGCTCGAGGGAGCTCTGGGGCCAACGTCCTGACTTTC; cdr3_aa: CSVEQARGSSGANVLTF